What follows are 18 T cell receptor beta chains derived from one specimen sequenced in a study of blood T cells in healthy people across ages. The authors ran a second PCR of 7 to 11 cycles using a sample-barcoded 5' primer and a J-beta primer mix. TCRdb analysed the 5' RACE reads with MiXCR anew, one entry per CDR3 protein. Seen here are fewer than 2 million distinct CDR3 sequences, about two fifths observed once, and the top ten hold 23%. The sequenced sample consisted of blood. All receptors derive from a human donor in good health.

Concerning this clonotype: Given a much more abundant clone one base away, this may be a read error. The CDR3, as DNA: TGTGCCAGCAGCGCAACACGTCCTAGCGCCTTGAGCTCCTGCGAGCAGTACTTC. Translating it yields CASSATRPSALSSCEQYF. The V and J genes are TRBV7-2 and TRBJ2-7; possibly TRBD2 for D (6 bases). The V gene's germline CDR1 is SGHTA and CDR2 FQGNSA. There are 18 residues in the CDR3. Combining the CDR3 with reference TRBV7-2 and TRBJ2-7 gives the whole variable domain GAGVSQSPSNKVTEKGKDVELRCDPISGHTALYWYRQSLGQGLEFLIYFQGNSAPDKSGLPSDRFSAERTGGSVSTLTIQRTQQEDSAVYLCASSATRPSALSSCEQYFGPGTRLTVT.

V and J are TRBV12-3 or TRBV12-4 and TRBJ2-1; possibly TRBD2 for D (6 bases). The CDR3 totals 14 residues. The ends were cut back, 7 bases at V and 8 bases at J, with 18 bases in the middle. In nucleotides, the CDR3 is TGTGCCAGCACGGGACTCCCGATAGGAGATGAGCAGTTCTTC. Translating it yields CASTGLPIGDEQFF.

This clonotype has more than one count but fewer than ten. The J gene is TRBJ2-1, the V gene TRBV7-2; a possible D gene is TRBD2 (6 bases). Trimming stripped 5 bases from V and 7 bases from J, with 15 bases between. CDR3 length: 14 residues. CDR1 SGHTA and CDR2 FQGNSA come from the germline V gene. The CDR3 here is CASSLAGWANEQFF. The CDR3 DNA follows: TGTGCCAGCAGCCTCGCGGGGTGGGCAAATGAGCAGTTCTTC.

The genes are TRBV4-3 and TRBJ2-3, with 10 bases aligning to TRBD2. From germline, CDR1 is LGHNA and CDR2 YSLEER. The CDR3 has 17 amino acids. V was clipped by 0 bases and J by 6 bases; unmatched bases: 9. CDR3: CASSQEASSGGPDTQYF. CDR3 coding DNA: TGCGCCAGCAGCCAAGAGGCATCTAGCGGGGGTCCGGATACGCAGTATTTT.

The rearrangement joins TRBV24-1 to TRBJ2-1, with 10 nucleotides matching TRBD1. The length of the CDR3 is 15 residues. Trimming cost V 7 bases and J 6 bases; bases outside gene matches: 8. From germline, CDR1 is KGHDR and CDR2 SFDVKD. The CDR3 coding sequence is TGTGCCACCAGAGGTAGGACAGGGGGTTTCAATGAGCAGTTCTTC. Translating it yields CATRGRTGGFNEQFF.

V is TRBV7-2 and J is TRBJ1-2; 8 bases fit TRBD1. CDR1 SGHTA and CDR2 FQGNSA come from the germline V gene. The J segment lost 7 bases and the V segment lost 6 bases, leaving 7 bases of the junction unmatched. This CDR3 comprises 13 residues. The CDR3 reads CASRPTGESGYTF. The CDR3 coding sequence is TGTGCCAGCAGACCGACAGGGGAGAGTGGCTACACCTTC.

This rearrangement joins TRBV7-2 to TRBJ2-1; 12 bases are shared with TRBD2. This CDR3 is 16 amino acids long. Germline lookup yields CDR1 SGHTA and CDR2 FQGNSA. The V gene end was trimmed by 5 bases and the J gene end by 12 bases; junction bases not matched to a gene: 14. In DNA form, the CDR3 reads TGTGCCAGCAGCAGCAGGACTAGCGGGGAGGGCGCGGGGCAGTTCTTC. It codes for CASSSRTSGEGAGQFF.

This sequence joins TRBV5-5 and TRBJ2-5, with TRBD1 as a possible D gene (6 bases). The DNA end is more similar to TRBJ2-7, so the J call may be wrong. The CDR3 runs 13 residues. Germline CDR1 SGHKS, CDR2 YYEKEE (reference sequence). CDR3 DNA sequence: TGTGCCAGCAGCCCATACAGGGACTACGAGCAGTACTTC. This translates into CASSPYRDYEQYF.

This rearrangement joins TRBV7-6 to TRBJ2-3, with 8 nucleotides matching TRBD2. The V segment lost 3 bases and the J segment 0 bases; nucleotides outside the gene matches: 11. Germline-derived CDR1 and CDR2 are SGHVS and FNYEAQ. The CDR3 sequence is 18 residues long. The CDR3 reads CASSFPKLAGFSTDTQYF. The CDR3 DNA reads TGTGCCAGCAGCTTCCCAAAATTAGCGGGGTTTAGCACAGATACGCAGTATTTT.

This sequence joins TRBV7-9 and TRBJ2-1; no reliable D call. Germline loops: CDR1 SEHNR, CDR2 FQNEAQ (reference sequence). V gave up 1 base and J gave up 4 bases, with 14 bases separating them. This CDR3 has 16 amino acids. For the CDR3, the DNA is TGTGCCAGCAGCTTAGTCCCCAGGAGCATATACAATGAGCAGTTCTTC. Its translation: CASSLVPRSIYNEQFF.

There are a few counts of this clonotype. CDR3 nucleotide sequence: TGCAGTGCTAGAGTTTCCGGGACTAGAAATGAGCAGTTCTTC. Its translation is CSARVSGTRNEQFF. The chain employs TRBV20-1 and TRBJ2-1; TRBD2 matches 8 bases. With V trimmed by 1 base and J by 7 bases, 6 bases remained unmatched. In germline, CDR1 is DFQATT, CDR2 SNEGSKA (reference sequence). This CDR3 comprises 14 residues.

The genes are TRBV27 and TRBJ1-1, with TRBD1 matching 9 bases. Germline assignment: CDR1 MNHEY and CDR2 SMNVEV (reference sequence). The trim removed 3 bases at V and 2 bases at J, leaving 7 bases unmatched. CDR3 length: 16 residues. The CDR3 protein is CASSFIRGQGNTEAFF. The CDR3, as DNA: TGTGCCAGCAGTTTCATCCGGGGACAGGGAAACACTGAAGCTTTCTTT.

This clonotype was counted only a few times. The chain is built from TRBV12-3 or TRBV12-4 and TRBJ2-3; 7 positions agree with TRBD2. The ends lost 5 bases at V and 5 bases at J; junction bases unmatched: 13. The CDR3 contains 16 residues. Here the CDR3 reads CASSGRAGVAIDTQYF. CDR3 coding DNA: TGTGCCAGCAGTGGGAGGGCGGGGGTCGCGATAGATACGCAGTATTTT.

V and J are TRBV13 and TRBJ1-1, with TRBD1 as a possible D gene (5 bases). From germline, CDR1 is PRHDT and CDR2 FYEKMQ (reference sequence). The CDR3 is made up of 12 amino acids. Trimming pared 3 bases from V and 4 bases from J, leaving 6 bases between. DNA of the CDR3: TGTGCCAGCAGCTTCGACAGCACTGAAGCTTTCTTT. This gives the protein CASSFDSTEAFF.

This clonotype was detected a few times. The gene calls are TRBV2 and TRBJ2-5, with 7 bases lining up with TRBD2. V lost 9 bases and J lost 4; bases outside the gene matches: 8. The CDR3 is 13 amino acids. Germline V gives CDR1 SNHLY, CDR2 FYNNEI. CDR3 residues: CASRPERGETQYF. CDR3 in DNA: TGTGCCAGTCGTCCAGAGCGGGGAGAGACCCAGTACTTC.

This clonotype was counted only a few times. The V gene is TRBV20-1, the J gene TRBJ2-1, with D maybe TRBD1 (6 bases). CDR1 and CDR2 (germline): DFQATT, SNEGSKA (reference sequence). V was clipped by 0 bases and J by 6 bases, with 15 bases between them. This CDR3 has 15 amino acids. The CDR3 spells CSARDLQGIGNEQFF. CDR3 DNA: TGCAGTGCTAGAGATCTTCAGGGGATTGGCAATGAGCAGTTCTTC.

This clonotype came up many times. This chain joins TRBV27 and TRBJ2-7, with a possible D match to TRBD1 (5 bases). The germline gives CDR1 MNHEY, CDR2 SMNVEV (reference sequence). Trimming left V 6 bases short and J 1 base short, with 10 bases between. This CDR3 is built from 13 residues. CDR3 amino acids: CASSLQVSYEQYF. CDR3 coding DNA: TGTGCCAGCAGCTTACAGGTTTCCTACGAGCAGTACTTC.

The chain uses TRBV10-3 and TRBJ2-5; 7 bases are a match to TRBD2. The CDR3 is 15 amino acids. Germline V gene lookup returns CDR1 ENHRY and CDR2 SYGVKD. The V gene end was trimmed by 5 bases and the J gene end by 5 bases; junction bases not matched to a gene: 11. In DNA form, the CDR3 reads TGTGCCATCAGTCCCGGGACTACCTTTTCTGAGACCCAGTACTTC. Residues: CAISPGTTFSETQYF.